This T cell receptor beta chain is from a study of beta chain features in type 1 diabetes. Expressed TCRB transcripts got sequenced, as all isolated RNA was reverse transcribed. Clones were sequenced by immunoSEQ multiplex PCR, and TCRdb holds only the in-frame ones, with some missing. The sample records a few hundred thousand clones, about 10% being singletons. Once sorted, every population was more than 95% pure. Many counts were recorded for this clone. The antigen is unknown. Findings of the study overall: TCRB CDR3s were moderately but significantly shorter in Type 1 diabetes patients in all four CD4+ subsets. Using cDNA template may skew counts toward highly expressing activated cells. Here, the possible influence of HLA type (on TCRB rearrangement) remained unresolved.

The CDR3 is made up of 13 amino acids. This TCR derives from a young man with type 1 diabetes. The V call is TRBV21-1, the J call TRBJ1-5. TRBV21-1 is termed a pseudogene. The material sequenced was central memory CD4+ T cells from blood. The CDR3 protein is CASSKARRQPQHF. DNA for the CDR3: TGTGCCAGCAGCAAAGCACGGCGTCAGCCCCAGCATTTT.